Sequencing of this TCR beta chain was carried out in a study of OX40 agonist ivuxolimab in advanced cancers. General study results and limits: CD8+ T cells averaged more expanded clones than CD4+.

TCRdb keeps only in-frame clones here, not all; method: immunoSEQ multiplex PCR. The sample has 77,000 or so clones, around 90% seen once. The germline V gene encodes CDR1 SGDLS and CDR2 YYNGEE. The V and J ends lost 3 bases and 8 bases, in that order; junction bases with no gene match: 6. This CDR3 region has 14 residues. Comments on this clone: Its target is not known.

The origin of this receptor is an adult with an advanced solid tumor such as melanoma, head and neck, liver or kidney cancer. This sample comprised CD4+ or CD8+ T cells sorted from blood, obtained in a trial of the OX40 agonist ivuxolimab. The gene calls are TRBV9 and TRBJ2-1; TRBD1 matches 9 bases. The CDR3 region is CASSAYRGRDEQFF. The CDR3 DNA follows: TGTGCCAGCAGCGCCTACAGGGGGCGCGATGAGCAGTTCTTC.